This T cell receptor (beta chain) was identified during a study of blood T cells in healthy people across ages. The CDR3 extends over 15 amino acids. Trimming removed 3 bases from V and 4 bases from J; junction bases left unmatched: 7. The germline V gene has CDR1 SGHVS and CDR2 FQNEAQ. A sample-barcoded 5' primer and a J-beta primer mix were used in a second PCR of roughly 7 to 11 cycles. TCRdb passed the 5' RACE reads through MiXCR, listing each CDR3 protein once. This table has 710,000 or so distinct CDR3 sequences, around a fifth appearing once. The TCR sequence derives from a man aged 70 or older in good health. V gene TRBV7-8 combines with J gene TRBJ1-2; the match to TRBD1 covers 8 bases. Material for sequencing was blood. The CDR3 sequence: CASSFRDRKGYGYTF. The CDR3 nucleotides are TGTGCCAGCAGCTTCCGGGACAGGAAGGGCTATGGCTACACCTTC.